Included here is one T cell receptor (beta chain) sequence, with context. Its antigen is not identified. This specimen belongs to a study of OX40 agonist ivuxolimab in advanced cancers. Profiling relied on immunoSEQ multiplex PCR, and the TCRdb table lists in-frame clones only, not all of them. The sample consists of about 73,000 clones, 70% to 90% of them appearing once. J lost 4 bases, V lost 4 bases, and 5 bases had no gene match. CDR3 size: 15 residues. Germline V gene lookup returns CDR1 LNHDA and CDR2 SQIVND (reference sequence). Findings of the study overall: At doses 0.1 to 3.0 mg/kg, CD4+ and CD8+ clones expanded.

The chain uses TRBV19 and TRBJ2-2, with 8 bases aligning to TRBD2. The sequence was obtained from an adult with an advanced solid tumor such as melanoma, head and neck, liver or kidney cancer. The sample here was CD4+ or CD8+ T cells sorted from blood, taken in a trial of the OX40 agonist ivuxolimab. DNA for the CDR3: TGTGCCAGTAGTAATGGCGGGAGGTCCACCGGGGAGCTGTTTTTT. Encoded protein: CASSNGGRSTGELFF.